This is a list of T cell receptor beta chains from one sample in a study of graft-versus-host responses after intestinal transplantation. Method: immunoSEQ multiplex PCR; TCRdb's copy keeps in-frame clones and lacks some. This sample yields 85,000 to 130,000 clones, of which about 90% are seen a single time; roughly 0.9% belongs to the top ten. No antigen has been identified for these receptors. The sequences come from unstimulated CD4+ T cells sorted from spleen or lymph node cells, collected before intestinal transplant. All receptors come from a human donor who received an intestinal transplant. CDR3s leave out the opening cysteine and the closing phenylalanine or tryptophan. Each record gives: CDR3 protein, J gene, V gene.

ASSESGGPQF TRBJ2-1 TRBV6-1
ASSFQGAPLH TRBJ1-6 TRBV27
ASRRGTGNKYEQY TRBJ2-7 TRBV6-5
ASSARQGGKTQY TRBJ2-5 TRBV25-1
ASRLQGAMNTEAF TRBJ1-1 TRBV27
ASSWGNTIY TRBJ1-3 TRBV5-1
ASSPLWSGNQPQH TRBJ1-5 TRBV28
ASSLGGANTIY TRBJ1-3 TRBV7-3
SASRDTQY TRBJ2-3 TRBV20-1
ASSYQSEGTEAF TRBJ1-1 TRBV6-5
ASSLSGGQYHNSPLH TRBJ1-6 TRBV28
ASSLAPGLGSGHSYEQY TRBJ2-7 TRBV28
ASSRQGSETQY TRBJ2-5 TRBV4-1
ASKDKPSVSPELF TRBJ2-2 TRBV2
ASSFTQGYTDTQY TRBJ2-3 TRBV5-1
ASSQPSRDQTYEQY TRBJ2-7 TRBV23-1
ASSHKGRGGFKNIQY TRBJ2-4 TRBV5-4
ASSLNDRVIYEQY TRBJ2-7 TRBV7-3
ASTALRGYGYT TRBJ1-2 TRBV19
ASSYGVSGNTEAF TRBJ1-1 TRBV6-5
ASSLIRLQGGETQY TRBJ2-5 TRBV5-1
ASSPNYGYT TRBJ1-2 TRBV2
ATSRDRQQGSADTQY TRBJ2-3 TRBV15
ATERVGLFPQPQH TRBJ1-5 TRBV6-1
ASSASGRAASEQF TRBJ2-1 TRBV9
AGKRGDYGYT TRBJ1-2 TRBV7-9
ASSEAPGTSGRDAVGDTQY TRBJ2-3 TRBV2
ASSDQGGVEKLF TRBJ1-4 TRBV10-2
ASSSTGGASYEQY TRBJ2-7 TRBV5-1
ASSEFRNNEQF TRBJ2-1 TRBV6-1